These T cell receptor beta chains were read from a single sample in a study of T cells in pancreatic ductal adenocarcinoma. Sequencing used immunoSEQ multiplex PCR; TCRdb keeps in-frame clones, though not all of them. This table holds around 15,000 clones, around 91% found once. Input material: PBMCs. These TCRs come from a human donor with pancreatic ductal adenocarcinoma. Each CDR3 is given with its conserved first and last residue. A D gene is named only where the DNA matches it firmly. Size tells how often a clone was seen (once, few, many) or the class of an expanded clone, and some rows leave it out.

abundance,d_gene,v_gene,len,j_gene,CDR3nt,CDR3aa
few,TRBD1,TRBV7-2,15,TRBJ2-2,TGTGCCAGCAGCTTGGCCGGGACAGGGGCCGGGGAGCTGTTTTTT,CASSLAGTGAGELFF
.,TRBD1,TRBV7-2,18,TRBJ2-5,TGTGCCAGCAGCGAGTTTGGGACAGGGGGCGAGTGGGCAGAGACCCAGTACTTC,CASSEFGTGGEWAETQYF
.,.,TRBV4-3,15,TRBJ2-7,TGCGCCAGCAGCCAAGATCGCTATAGGGGGAACGAGCAGTACTTC,CASSQDRYRGNEQYF
.,.,TRBV7-6,18,TRBJ2-1,TGTGCCAGCAGCTTAGCGCCCGGGCAGGGGGGTTCCTACAATGAGCAGTTCTTC,CASSLAPGQGGSYNEQFF
.,TRBD1,TRBV7-2,18,TRBJ2-7,TGTGCCAGCAGCTTAGGTTTGGGACAGGGGGGCTACTCCTACGAGCAGTACTTC,CASSLGLGQGGYSYEQYF
.,TRBD1,TRBV7-2,22,TRBJ2-7,TGTGCCAGCAGCTTAGCGACAAATGATTTAGTCGGGACAGGGGGTTTCTCCTACGAGCAGTACTTC,CASSLATNDLVGTGGFSYEQYF
.,TRBD2,TRBV10-3,14,TRBJ2-1,TGTGCCATCAAAGGACTAGCGGGCTGGAATGAGCAGTTCTTC,CAIKGLAGWNEQFF
.,TRBD1,TRBV4-2,17,TRBJ2-7,TGTGCCAGCAGCGGATGGGGAAAGGGGGCCCCTGCCTACGAGCAGTACTTC,CASSGWGKGAPAYEQYF
.,.,TRBV7-9,14,TRBJ1-2,TGTGCCAGCAGCTTAGCAGCCGCCAACGCGGGAAACACCTTC,CASSLAAANAGNTF
.,TRBD1,TRBV5-6,17,TRBJ2-1,TGTGCCAGCAGTGGGGGACAGGGATACTCCTCCTACAATGAGCAGTTCTTC,CASSGGQGYSSYNEQFF
medium-sized,TRBD1,TRBV30,13,TRBJ1-2,TGTGCCTGGAGTTCCGGGACAGGTTGGGGCTACACCTTC,CAWSSGTGWGYTF
.,TRBD1,TRBV13,16,TRBJ2-7,TGTGCCAGCAGCTCTCAATCGACAGGGGACTCCTACGAGCAGTACTTC,CASSSQSTGDSYEQYF
.,TRBD1,TRBV19,16,TRBJ2-7,TGTGCCAGTAGCCGCCTACCGGGACAGGGGTCCTACGAGCAGTACTTC,CASSRLPGQGSYEQYF
.,.,TRBV5-4,13,TRBJ1-2,TGTGCCAGCAGCCTAAAGGCCGGGTCGGTCGCCACCTTC,CASSLKAGSVATF
once,TRBD1,TRBV7-9,15,TRBJ1-6,TGTGCCAGCAGTTCGGACAGGGTGGGGGTTTCACCCCTCCACTTT,CASSSDRVGVSPLHF
.,TRBD1,TRBV2,18,TRBJ1-4,TGTGCCAGCAGTGACCCCGGGACAGCCATTACAACTAATGAAAAACTGTTTTTT,CASSDPGTAITTNEKLFF
.,TRBD1,TRBV7-9,16,TRBJ1-6,TGTGCCAGCAGCGAAGGACAGGGGGAGAGTAATTCACCCCTCCACTTT,CASSEGQGESNSPLHF
.,TRBD1,TRBV9,17,TRBJ1-2,TGTGCCAGCAGCGTATCCGGGACAGGGAGGGATGTTGAAGGCTACACCTTC,CASSVSGTGRDVEGYTF
.,.,TRBV4-3,18,TRBJ2-5,TGCGCCAGCAGCCAAGGAACTGGGGCCAATCTGTACCAAGAGACCCAGTACTTC,CASSQGTGANLYQETQYF
.,.,TRBV7-8,13,TRBJ1-5,TGTGCCAGCAGCTTAGTTGAGGGTCAGCCCCAGCATTTT,CASSLVEGQPQHF
.,.,TRBV19,14,TRBJ1-1,TGTGCCAGTAGTACGGACAGAGCGAACACTGAAGCTTTCTTT,CASSTDRANTEAFF
.,.,TRBV6-5,15,TRBJ1-2,TGTGCCAGCAGTTACGTCCCTATCCCCCCTCATGGCTACACCTTC,CASSYVPIPPHGYTF
.,TRBD1,TRBV10-3,18,TRBJ1-1,TGTGCCATCAGTGAGCCCTCCTTGGCAGGGGGCATGAACACTGAAGCTTTCTTT,CAISEPSLAGGMNTEAFF
.,.,TRBV5-1,14,TRBJ1-2,TGCGCCAGCAGCCGGAGCCAGGGGACGGATGGCTACACCTTC,CASSRSQGTDGYTF
once,TRBD1,TRBV30,19,TRBJ1-6,TGTGCCTGGAGCCCGACAACCTTACAGGGGAGCTCCTATAATTCACCCCTCCACTTT,CAWSPTTLQGSSYNSPLHF
.,.,TRBV6-5,14,TRBJ1-4,TGTGCCAGCAGTTACGCGGGCGCGGGAAAAAAACTGTTTTTT,CASSYAGAGKKLFF
.,.,TRBV4-1,13,TRBJ2-7,TGCGCCAGCAGCCAAGGTAGCTCCTACGAGCAGTACTTC,CASSQGSSYEQYF
.,TRBD1,TRBV5-1,15,TRBJ1-6,TGCGCCAGCAGTAGGGCGGGACAGAATAATTCACCCCTCCACTTT,CASSRAGQNNSPLHF
.,TRBD1,TRBV5-4,13,TRBJ2-5,TGTGCCAGCAGCAGACAGGGGCGAGAGACCCAGTACTTC,CASSRQGRETQYF
.,.,TRBV18,15,TRBJ1-2,TGTGCCAGCTCACCACCTGGCCGGGACCGCAGCGGCTACACCTTC,CASSPPGRDRSGYTF
.,.,TRBV5-6,16,TRBJ2-3,TGTGCCAGCAGCTTGTATGGGGGGTCTAGCACAGATACGCAGTATTTT,CASSLYGGSSTDTQYF
.,.,TRBV15,13,TRBJ1-1,TGTGCCACCAGCCCTTATGGGAACACTGAAGCTTTCTTT,CATSPYGNTEAFF
.,TRBD1,TRBV28,14,TRBJ2-7,TGTGCCAGCAGTTCGGCAGGGGGTTCCTACGAGCAGTACTTC,CASSSAGGSYEQYF
.,TRBD1,TRBV5-6,17,TRBJ1-5,TGTGCCAGCAGCCCCTCCGGGACAGGGACTCTAAATCAGCCCCAGCATTTT,CASSPSGTGTLNQPQHF
.,.,TRBV27,13,TRBJ1-6,TGTGCCAGCAGTTTTAGGGCAAATTCACCCCTCCACTTT,CASSFRANSPLHF
.,TRBD2,TRBV11-3,15,TRBJ2-7,TGTGCCAGCAGCTTATCACTAGCGGGTTCATACGAGCAGTACTTC,CASSLSLAGSYEQYF
.,.,TRBV27,18,TRBJ2-1,TGTGCCAGCAGTTTATCCTACGGACGGGAGACCGCCTACAATGAGCAGTTCTTC,CASSLSYGRETAYNEQFF
.,TRBD2,TRBV19,16,TRBJ2-7,TGTGCCAGTAGTACCGGAAGCGGGAGGCCCTCCTACGAGCAGTACTTC,CASSTGSGRPSYEQYF
.,.,TRBV29-1,16,TRBJ1-1,TGCAGCGTTGAAGATCTGGGGGGCGCGACGGACACTGAAGCTTTCTTT,CSVEDLGGATDTEAFF
.,TRBD2,TRBV7-6,18,TRBJ2-2,TGTGCCAGCAGCTTAGGACTAGCGGGAGGGCCAGAAACCGGGGAGCTGTTTTTT,CASSLGLAGGPETGELFF
.,TRBD1,TRBV19,15,TRBJ1-6,TGTGCCAGTAGTTTCCGGGACAGGGGACCCTCACCCCTCCACTTT,CASSFRDRGPSPLHF